These 16 T cell receptor beta chains were sequenced from one sample in a study of a mutant IDH1 vaccine in newly diagnosed glioma. Using immunoSEQ multiplex PCR, the repertoire was profiled, and TCRdb retains in-frame clones only, with some absent. Among under 150,000 clones listed, roughly 90% were seen once. Time point meaning: week 11, during vaccination. One vaccine dose held 300 ug of mutant IDH1 20-mer peptide and came with topical imiquimod. Antigen specificity for these receptors is unknown. This specimen consisted of PBMCs, obtained from a glioma patient whose treatment included an IDH1 peptide vaccine. These receptors were collected from a woman aged 50 to 60 with glioma.

The chain links TRBV30 to TRBJ1-6, with TRBD1 identical over 8 bases. The germline CDR1 and CDR2 sequences are GTSNPN and SVGIG (reference sequence). This CDR3 is 16 amino acids long. V trimming: 0 bases; J trimming: 9 bases; junction bases outside the gene matches: 10. CDR3 nucleotides: TGTGCCTGGAGTGTACTAGGGGGGACAGGCGGTTCACCCCTCCACTTT. Encoded protein: CAWSVLGGTGGSPLHF.

The V gene is TRBV7-8, the J gene TRBJ2-2; 8 nucleotides agree with TRBD1. With 1 base clipped from V and 6 bases from J, the junction kept 7 bases outside the gene matches. The CDR3 loop spans 16 amino acids. The germline gives CDR1 SGHVS, CDR2 FQNEAQ. CDR3 DNA sequence: TGTGCCAGCAGCTTAGGACAGGGGTCTGGGGCCGGGGAGCTGTTTTTT. This gives the protein CASSLGQGSGAGELFF.

This clone was found once. The chain recombines TRBV10-1 with TRBJ1-4, with TRBD1 matching over 7 bases. V lost 7 bases, J lost 7 bases, and 3 bases stayed unmatched. The CDR3 consists of 12 residues. Germline V gene sequence: CDR1 WNHNN, CDR2 SYGVQD (reference sequence). CDR3 DNA: TGCGCCAGCAAGTACAGGGGTGAAAAACTGTTTTTT. Translation gives CASKYRGEKLFF.

The V and J genes are TRBV27 and TRBJ2-3; 11 positions agree with TRBD2. The germline V gene has CDR1 MNHEY and CDR2 SMNVEV (reference sequence). The CDR3 is 15 amino acids. V lost 7 bases to trimming and J lost 5 bases; unmatched junction nucleotides: 8. The DNA for the CDR3 is TGTGCCAGCAATCTTAGCGGGAGGGCACGAGATACGCAGTATTTT. Translation gives CASNLSGRARDTQYF.

The V gene is TRBV5-4, the J gene TRBJ2-3, with 10 bases aligning to TRBD2. Germline assignment: CDR1 SGHNT and CDR2 YYREEE (reference sequence). The V and J ends lost 1 base and 3 bases, in that order; junction bases with no gene match: 2. This CDR3 is built from 15 residues. The CDR3 nucleotides are TGTGCCAGCAGCTTGCTAGCGGGAGCTACAGATACGCAGTATTTT. Amino acid sequence: CASSLLAGATDTQYF.

This chain links TRBV2 with TRBJ2-3; D may be TRBD2 (6 bases). This CDR3 is built from 17 residues. Germline assignment: CDR1 SNHLY and CDR2 FYNNEI. V dropped 7 bases and J dropped 0 bases, with 20 bases sitting between them. CDR3 region: CASKERAFPTSTDTQYF. The DNA of the CDR3 is TGTGCCAGCAAGGAGCGGGCGTTTCCTACTAGCACAGATACGCAGTATTTT.

This chain connects TRBV28 to TRBJ2-2; D is possibly TRBD2 (6 bases). The CDR3 sequence is 17 residues long. Trimming stripped 3 bases from V and 4 bases from J, with 18 bases between. CDR1 and CDR2 from the germline V gene are MDHEN and SYDVKM. CDR3 sequence (DNA): TGTGCCAGCAGTTTGCAACTAGGCGGGATGTCCACCGGGGAGCTGTTTTTT. This codes for CASSLQLGGMSTGELFF.

The chain joins TRBV9 to TRBJ2-3; D not certain. Trimming took off 2 bases at V and 2 bases at J, with 6 bases between the two ends. The CDR3 covers 13 residues. Germline-derived CDR1 and CDR2 are SGDLS and YYNGEE. In DNA form, the CDR3 reads TGTGCCAGCAGCGTCCGAGACACAGATACGCAGTATTTT. Translating it yields CASSVRDTDTQYF.

V usage is TRBV9 and J usage is TRBJ2-3; 7 bases align to TRBD2. V was clipped by 0 bases and J by 3 bases; unmatched bases: 4. The germline V gene has CDR1 SGDLS and CDR2 YYNGEE. The CDR3 extends over 15 amino acids. CDR3 protein: CASSVGGRATDTQYF. In DNA form, the CDR3 reads TGTGCCAGCAGCGTAGGAGGGAGGGCTACAGATACGCAGTATTTT.

This clone has only one observation. The chain has TRBV25-1 and TRBJ1-4, with a weak D call TRBD1 (6 bases). Trimming removed 4 bases from V and 8 bases from J, with 17 bases in between. CDR3 length: 15 residues. Germline V CDR1 and CDR2: MGHDK, SYGVNS. CDR3 sequence: CASSGPQGRGEKLFF. DNA for the CDR3: TGTGCCAGCAGTGGACCACAGGGAAGAGGCGAAAAACTGTTTTTT. Combining the CDR3 with reference TRBV25-1 and TRBJ1-4 gives the whole variable domain EADIYQTPRYLVIGTGKKITLECSQTMGHDKMYWYQQDPGMELHLIHYSYGVNSTEKGDLSSESTVSRIRTEHFPLTLESARPSHTSQYLCASSGPQGRGEKLFFGSGTQLSVL.

The rearrangement uses TRBV28 and TRBJ2-4; the match to TRBD1 covers 8 bases. After removal of 7 bases from V and 5 bases from J, the junction contained 13 bases not matched to a gene. The V gene's germline CDR1 is MDHEN and CDR2 SYDVKM. This CDR3 has 16 amino acids. The CDR3 loop is CASNPRTGKGENIQYF. The DNA for the CDR3 is TGTGCCAGCAACCCCCGGACAGGGAAGGGGGAAAACATTCAGTACTTC.

The chain couples TRBV5-1 to TRBJ1-4; TRBD1 aligns across 9 bases. Germline CDR1 is SGHRS and CDR2 is YFSETQ. This CDR3 comprises 18 residues. Trimming removed 3 bases from V and 0 bases from J; junction bases left unmatched: 9. The DNA for the CDR3 is TGCGCCAGCAGCTCGGGACAGGGCAAACCGTCAACTAATGAAAAACTGTTTTTT. This translates into CASSSGQGKPSTNEKLFF.

The rearrangement uses TRBV27 and TRBJ1-2; 7 bases agree with TRBD1. V was clipped by 4 bases and J by 4 bases; unmatched bases: 9. The CDR3 sequence is 15 residues long. Germline assignment: CDR1 MNHEY and CDR2 SMNVEV (reference sequence). CDR3 DNA: TGTGCCAGCAGTTCGAGGGGACAGTTCGGCTATGGCTACACCTTC. Translation: CASSSRGQFGYGYTF.

V gene TRBV10-1 combines with J gene TRBJ2-7, with 10 bases identical to TRBD2. V lost 2 bases and J lost 6; bases outside the gene matches: 7. The CDR3 covers 15 residues. Germline assignment: CDR1 WNHNN and CDR2 SYGVQD (reference sequence). The CDR3 DNA sequence: TGCGCCAGCAGTGAGCGTCTAGCGGGAGCAGGCGAGCAGTACTTC. Protein sequence: CASSERLAGAGEQYF.

V usage is TRBV6-6 and J usage is TRBJ1-5, with D possibly matching TRBD1 (5 bases). The CDR3 runs to 14 residues. Germline V gene lookup returns CDR1 MNHNY and CDR2 SVGAGI (reference sequence). V lost 6 bases and J 2 bases, leaving 11 bases between the germline ends. The CDR3 reads CASSPRGGNQPQHF. Written as DNA, the CDR3 is TGTGCCAGCAGCCCGCGGGGCGGCAATCAGCCCCAGCATTTT.

The chain uses TRBV27 and TRBJ1-1; D ambiguous. The germline CDR1 and CDR2 sequences are MNHEY and SMNVEV (reference sequence). V was clipped by 3 bases and J by 4 bases, with 9 bases between them. The CDR3 sequence is 13 residues long. The CDR3 DNA reads as TGTGCCAGCAGTTTCGGGCGTCCCACTGAAGCTTTCTTT. This codes for CASSFGRPTEAFF.